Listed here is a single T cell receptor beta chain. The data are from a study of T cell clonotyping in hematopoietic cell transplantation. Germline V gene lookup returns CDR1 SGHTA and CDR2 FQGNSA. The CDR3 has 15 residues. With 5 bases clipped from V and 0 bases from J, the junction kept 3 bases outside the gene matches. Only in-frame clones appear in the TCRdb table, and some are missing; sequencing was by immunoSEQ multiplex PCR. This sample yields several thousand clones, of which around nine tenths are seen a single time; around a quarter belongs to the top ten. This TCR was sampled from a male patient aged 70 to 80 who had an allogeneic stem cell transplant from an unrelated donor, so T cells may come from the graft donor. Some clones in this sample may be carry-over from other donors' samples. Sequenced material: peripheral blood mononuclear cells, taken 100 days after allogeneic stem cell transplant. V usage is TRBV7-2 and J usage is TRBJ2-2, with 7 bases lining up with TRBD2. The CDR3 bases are TGTGCCAGCAGCACCCTAGCGGCGAACACCGGGGAGCTGTTTTTT. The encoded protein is CASSTLAANTGELFF.